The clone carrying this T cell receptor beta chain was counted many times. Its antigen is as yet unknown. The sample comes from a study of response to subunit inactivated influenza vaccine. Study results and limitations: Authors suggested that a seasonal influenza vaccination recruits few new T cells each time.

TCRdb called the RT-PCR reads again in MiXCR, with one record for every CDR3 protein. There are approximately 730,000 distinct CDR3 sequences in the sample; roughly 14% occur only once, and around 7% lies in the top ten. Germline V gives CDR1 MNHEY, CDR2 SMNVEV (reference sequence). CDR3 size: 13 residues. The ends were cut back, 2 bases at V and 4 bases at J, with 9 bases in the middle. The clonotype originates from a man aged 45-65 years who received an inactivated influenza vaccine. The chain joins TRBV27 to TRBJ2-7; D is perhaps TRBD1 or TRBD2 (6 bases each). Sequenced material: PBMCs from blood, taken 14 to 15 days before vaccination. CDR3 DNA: TGTGCCAGCAGTTTAAAGGGGGGTTACGAGCAGTACTTC. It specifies CASSLKGGYEQYF.